Each of the 32 T cell receptor beta chains below was sequenced from the same sample in a study of blood T cell repertoires in COVID-19 (TCRdb year 2020). Receptor amplification or capture employed the immunoSEQ multiplex PCR assay. TCRdb re-hosts the immuneACCESS table, in-frame sequences only. Its copies lack some clones; in the studies checked, an unresolved V gene accounts for under half of them, and the cause for the rest is not known. This sample holds about 200,000 clones; 80% to 90% were observed only once. The ten largest clones represent about 10% of the sample. Sequencing input: peripheral blood. Every receptor here comes from an elderly woman with acute or convalescent COVID-19.

This chain uses TRBV6-5 with TRBJ2-3, with D possibly being TRBD2 (5 bases). The germline V and J ends were trimmed by 11 bases and 8 bases, with 23 bases remaining between them. The CDR3 is made up of 14 amino acids. CDR1 is MNHEY and CDR2 is SVGAGI in the germline V gene. The chain's CDR3 is CAPPRRARNGTQYF. The CDR3 nucleotides read TGTGCCCCCCCCAGGCGGGCAAGGAATGGTACGCAGTATTTT.

Only a few counts were recorded for this clone. J is TRBJ1-2 and V is TRBV10-3; possibly TRBD1 for D (5 bases). This CDR3 is built from 13 residues. Trimming left V 10 bases short and J 3 bases short, with 15 bases between. Germline loops: CDR1 ENHRY, CDR2 SYGVKD. Written as DNA, the CDR3 is TGTGCCACGCGGGACGTAAGGGACTATGGCTACACCTTC. Its protein is CATRDVRDYGYTF.

The chain employs TRBV30 and TRBJ1-2, with a weak D call TRBD1 (5 bases). This CDR3 spans 14 amino acids. Germline loops: CDR1 GTSNPN, CDR2 SVGIG (reference sequence). V lost 0 bases and J 1 base, leaving 9 bases between the germline ends. The CDR3 region is CAWSVGRVNYGYTF. The CDR3 DNA is TGTGCCTGGAGTGTAGGCAGGGTTAACTATGGCTACACCTTC.

The rearrangement links TRBV11-2 to TRBJ1-1; perhaps TRBD1 as D (6 bases). Germline V gives CDR1 SGHAT, CDR2 FQNNGV. Trimming shortened V by 4 bases and J by 1 base, and 7 bases separated the two germline ends. The CDR3 loop spans 13 amino acids. This CDR3 is CASSWGQNTEAFF. For the CDR3, the DNA is TGTGCCAGCAGCTGGGGACAGAACACTGAAGCTTTCTTT.

CDR3 protein: CASSSGTESYEQYF. The CDR3 DNA reads as TGTGCCAGCAGCTCGGGGACAGAGAGCTACGAGCAGTACTTC. J is TRBJ2-7 and V is TRBV7-2; 7 bases are shared with TRBD1. The V and J ends lost 4 bases and 3 bases, in that order; junction bases with no gene match: 6. The CDR3 is made up of 14 amino acids. The germline gives CDR1 SGHTA, CDR2 FQGNSA.

V and J are TRBV2 and TRBJ1-1; D ambiguous. The CDR3 runs to 15 residues. Trimming took 2 bases from V and 7 from J, leaving 17 bases between them. CDR1 and CDR2 (germline): SNHLY, FYNNEI. This CDR3 is CASSEQSAGLNEAFF. The CDR3 nucleotides are TGTGCCAGCAGTGAACAGTCGGCAGGCCTGAATGAAGCTTTCTTT. Together with reference TRBV2 and TRBJ1-1, the CDR3 gives the full variable domain: EPEVTQTPSHQVTQMGQEVILRCVPISNHLYFYWYRQILGQKVEFLVSFYNNEISEKSEIFDDQFSVERPDGSNFTLKIRSTKLEDSAMYFCASSEQSAGLNEAFFGQGTRLTVV.

The chain couples TRBV7-9 to TRBJ1-1; no clear D gene. Germline V CDR1 and CDR2: SEHNR, FQNEAQ (reference sequence). Trimming took off 7 bases at V and 4 bases at J, with 13 bases between the two ends. The CDR3 length is 13 residues. CDR3 coding DNA: TGTGCCAGCATCCTGACGGGATCCACTGAAGCTTTCTTT. Its translation: CASILTGSTEAFF.

The J gene is TRBJ2-5, the V gene TRBV2; maybe TRBD1 (6 bases). The germline CDR1 and CDR2 sequences are SNHLY and FYNNEI. The CDR3 sequence is 12 residues long. With 7 bases removed from V and 9 bases from J, the gap between germline ends came to 15 bases. The CDR3 region is CASTTGPGAQYF. CDR3 coding DNA: TGTGCCAGCACGACCGGTCCAGGGGCCCAGTACTTC.

The rearrangement links TRBV30 to TRBJ1-6, with D unresolved. The CDR3 sequence is 12 residues long. Trimming took 0 bases from V and 10 from J, leaving 7 bases between them. The germline gives CDR1 GTSNPN, CDR2 SVGIG (reference sequence). CDR3 DNA sequence: TGTGCCTGGAGTGTGCTGGAGTCACCCCTCCACTTT. It encodes CAWSVLESPLHF.

On this clone itself: Other nucleotide sequences from this sample produce the same CDR3. The chain links TRBV3-1 (or the pseudogene TRBV3-2) to TRBJ2-5, with D maybe TRBD2 (6 bases). Germline CDR1 reads LGHDT; CDR2 reads YNNKEL (reference sequence). The CDR3 extends over 16 amino acids. The V end was cut by 2 bases, the J end by 2 bases, with 15 bases between. CDR3 coding DNA: TGTGCCAGCAGCCAAAGTGCCCCGGGGGTACAAGAGACCCAGTACTTC. Translated: CASSQSAPGVQETQYF.

In nucleotides, the CDR3 is TGTGCCAGTAGAGTCCGGGGGTCGGGTATGGACACTGAAGCTTTCTTT. Translation: CASRVRGSGMDTEAFF. The V and J genes are TRBV19 and TRBJ1-1, with TRBD1 as a possible D gene (5 bases). V lost 6 bases and J lost 3, with 20 bases in between. Germline V gene sequence: CDR1 LNHDA, CDR2 SQIVND (reference sequence). The CDR3 spans 16 residues.

The CDR3 coding sequence is TGTGCCAGAAGCAAAAGAGGGGACAGGGGAGCTAATGAGCAGTTCTTC. Its protein product is CARSKRGDRGANEQFF. V usage is TRBV7-5 and J usage is TRBJ2-1; whether TRBD1, the table's D call, matches the DNA was not checked. TRBV7-5 is given as a pseudogene. The length of the CDR3 is 16 residues.

The chain recombines TRBV7-2 with TRBJ1-2; TRBD1 might be the D (6 bases). The V and J ends lost 5 bases and 5 bases respectively, with 12 bases between them. The CDR3 spans 13 residues. Germline V gives CDR1 SGHTA, CDR2 FQGNSA. This chain's CDR3 is CASSAGQPYGYTF. The CDR3 coding sequence is TGTGCCAGCAGCGCCGGACAGCCTTATGGCTACACCTTC. Filled out from reference TRBV7-2 and TRBJ1-2, the complete variable domain reads GAGVSQSPSNKVTEKGKDVELRCDPISGHTALYWYRQSLGQGLEFLIYFQGNSAPDKSGLPSDRFSAERTGGSVSTLTIQRTQQEDSAVYLCASSAGQPYGYTFGSGTRLTVV.

The rearrangement uses TRBV27 and TRBJ1-6; D not resolved. Germline V lookup: CDR1 MNHEY, CDR2 SMNVEV (reference sequence). Trimming pared 6 bases from V and 11 bases from J, leaving 14 bases between. The CDR3 spans 13 residues. Here the CDR3 DNA reads TGTGCCAGCAGGGAGTTGCCAGAGGCACCCCTCCACTTT. Protein product: CASRELPEAPLHF.

The rearrangement links TRBV24-1 to TRBJ2-5; 7 positions match TRBD2. CDR3 length equals 15 residues. Germline V gene data show CDR1 as KGHDR and CDR2 as SFDVKD. V was pared by 4 bases and J by 0 bases, with 4 bases of the junction left unmatched. This CDR3 is CATSEPGGYQETQYF. In nucleotides, the CDR3 is TGTGCCACCAGTGAACCCGGGGGGTACCAAGAGACCCAGTACTTC.

The V call is TRBV27, the J call TRBJ2-2, with TRBD1 matching 7 bases. V shed 5 bases and J 7 bases; nucleotides not matched to a gene: 7. The germline gives CDR1 MNHEY, CDR2 SMNVEV (reference sequence). CDR3 size: 14 residues. CDR3 DNA sequence: TGTGCCAGCAGTCCTACAGGGGTCTACGGGGAGCTGTTTTTT. The encoded protein is CASSPTGVYGELFF.

V usage is TRBV29-1 and J usage is TRBJ2-7; 8 nucleotides line up with TRBD1. The CDR3 runs to 12 residues. V dropped 4 bases and J dropped 3; count of bases not matched to a gene: 2. Germline V lookup: CDR1 SQVTM, CDR2 ANQGSEA. In DNA form, the CDR3 reads TGCAGCGTTGCACAGGGGGGCTACGAGCAGTACTTC. Its translation is CSVAQGGYEQYF.

This clone was observed a single time. The chain links TRBV30 to TRBJ2-2; 7 nucleotides match TRBD1. Germline lookup yields CDR1 GTSNPN and CDR2 SVGIG (reference sequence). V was clipped by 4 bases and J by 0 bases; unmatched bases: 5. There are 15 residues in the CDR3. CDR3 residues: CAWNPGGTNTGELFF. Written as DNA, the CDR3 is TGTGCCTGGAACCCAGGGGGAACGAACACCGGGGAGCTGTTTTTT.

The V gene is TRBV7-9, the J gene TRBJ1-2, with 7 bases lining up with TRBD1. There are 13 residues in the CDR3. The germline gives CDR1 SEHNR, CDR2 FQNEAQ (reference sequence). J lost 3 bases, V lost 3 bases, and 1 base had no gene match. This CDR3 reads CASSFTGDYGYTF. CDR3 sequence (DNA): TGTGCCAGCAGCTTCACAGGGGACTATGGCTACACCTTC.

The chain couples TRBV7-2 to TRBJ1-5; no clear D. With 1 base removed from V and 3 bases from J, the gap between germline ends came to 7 bases. Germline V lookup: CDR1 SGHTA, CDR2 FQGNSA. This CDR3 has 14 residues. The CDR3 DNA reads as TGTGCCAGCAGCTTAGTGGGAGACAATCAGCCCCAGCATTTT. Residues: CASSLVGDNQPQHF. Complete variable domain (other parts from reference TRBV7-2 and TRBJ1-5): GAGVSQSPSNKVTEKGKDVELRCDPISGHTALYWYRQSLGQGLEFLIYFQGNSAPDKSGLPSDRFSAERTGGSVSTLTIQRTQQEDSAVYLCASSLVGDNQPQHFGDGTRLSIL.

The chain couples TRBV28 to TRBJ1-4; D call uncertain. Germline V gene lookup returns CDR1 MDHEN and CDR2 SYDVKM. V lost 2 bases to trimming and J lost 0 bases, with 10 bases between them. The CDR3 spans 16 residues. The CDR3 reads CASSLGRAATNEKLFF. CDR3 in DNA: TGTGCCAGCAGTTTAGGGAGGGCCGCAACTAATGAAAAACTGTTTTTT.

This rearrangement joins TRBV19 to TRBJ1-2, with 9 bases aligning to TRBD1. The J segment lost 4 bases and the V segment lost 5 bases, leaving 5 bases of the junction unmatched. The length of the CDR3 is 14 residues. From germline, CDR1 is LNHDA and CDR2 SQIVND (reference sequence). Here the CDR3 DNA reads TGTGCCAGTAGTCCGGGGACAGGGAGCTATGGCTACACCTTC. Translated, it gives CASSPGTGSYGYTF.

This clone was detected once. The V gene is TRBV6-2 or TRBV6-3, the J gene TRBJ2-7, with D maybe TRBD2 (5 bases). The CDR3 is made up of 18 amino acids. CDR1 is MNHEY, CDR2 SVGEGT, per germline. Trimming left V 0 bases short and J 3 bases short, with 21 bases between. CDR3 sequence (DNA): TGTGCCAGCAGTTACTCGACCCCTAAACTCCACCGGGGCTACGAGCAGTACTTC. It codes for CASSYSTPKLHRGYEQYF.

The V gene is TRBV19, the J gene TRBJ1-1; 9 bases are shared with TRBD1. The germline gives CDR1 LNHDA, CDR2 SQIVND (reference sequence). CDR3 length equals 15 residues. J gave up 3 bases and V 6 bases, and 8 bases lay outside the gene matches. The CDR3 reads CASRPLRQGDTEAFF. The CDR3 bases are TGTGCCAGTAGACCCCTTAGACAGGGGGACACTGAAGCTTTCTTT.

J is TRBJ1-1 and V is TRBV14; D is perhaps TRBD1 (6 bases). The V and J ends lost 4 bases and 4 bases respectively, with 13 bases between them. The CDR3 length is 14 residues. Per germline, CDR1 SGHDN and CDR2 FVKESK. The CDR3 DNA reads TGTGCCAGCAGCCCTGTGGGGGCCTTCACTGAAGCTTTCTTT. Amino acid sequence: CASSPVGAFTEAFF. The variable domain in full, with the rest retrieved from reference TRBV14 and TRBJ1-1, is EAGVTQFPSHSVIEKGQTVTLRCDPISGHDNLYWYRRVMGKEIKFLLHFVKESKQDESGMPNNRFLAERTGGTYSTLKVQPAELEDSGVYFCASSPVGAFTEAFFGQGTRLTVV.

The chain is built from TRBV19 and TRBJ1-5; possible D gene TRBD1, 6 bases. From germline, CDR1 is LNHDA and CDR2 SQIVND (reference sequence). This CDR3 is 15 amino acids long. The V end lost 3 bases, the J end lost 3 bases, and 12 bases lay between the germline ends. CDR3 sequence (DNA): TGTGCCAGTAGTATCCCCGGACAGCTCAATCAGCCCCAGCATTTT. The encoded protein is CASSIPGQLNQPQHF.

This clone has only one observation. The chain couples TRBV6-2 or TRBV6-3 to TRBJ1-5; a weak D match, TRBD1 (6 bases). CDR3 size: 15 residues. Germline V gives CDR1 MNHEY, CDR2 SVGEGT. The germline V and J ends were trimmed by 5 bases and 0 bases, with 11 bases remaining between them. CDR3 in DNA: TGTGCCAGCAGTCAGCAGGGGCTTAGCAATCAGCCCCAGCATTTT. Protein sequence: CASSQQGLSNQPQHF.

The count of this clone is one. The chain links TRBV6-1 to TRBJ2-3; 11 nucleotides align to TRBD2. V gave up 2 bases and J gave up 3 bases; unmatched junction bases: 4. Per the germline V gene, CDR1 is MNHNS and CDR2 is SASEGT. CDR3 length equals 16 residues. CDR3: CASSESLAGGTDTQYF. CDR3 nucleotides: TGTGCCAGCAGTGAAAGCCTAGCGGGGGGAACAGATACGCAGTATTTT.

The V and J genes are TRBV14 and TRBJ2-5; D perhaps matches TRBD2 (7 bases). The CDR3 loop spans 15 amino acids. V was pared by 1 base and J by 4 bases, with 13 bases between. Per germline, CDR1 SGHDN and CDR2 FVKESK. The chain's CDR3 is CASSQVGGPGETQYF. DNA of the CDR3: TGTGCCAGCAGCCAAGTCGGGGGGCCGGGAGAGACCCAGTACTTC. Full variable domain (missing parts from reference TRBV14 and TRBJ2-5): EAGVTQFPSHSVIEKGQTVTLRCDPISGHDNLYWYRRVMGKEIKFLLHFVKESKQDESGMPNNRFLAERTGGTYSTLKVQPAELEDSGVYFCASSQVGGPGETQYFGPGTRLLVL.

This clone was seen ten or more times. The chain uses TRBV5-6 and TRBJ1-3; D remains unclear. Germline V CDR1 and CDR2: SGHDT, YYEEEE. The CDR3 is made up of 13 amino acids. V shed 4 bases and J shed 3 bases, with 8 bases lying between them. The chain's CDR3 is CASSPGNGNTIYF. For the CDR3, the DNA is TGTGCCAGCAGCCCGGGAAATGGAAACACCATATATTTT.

CDR3 loop: CASSLARILAGSTDTQYF. CDR3 bases: TGTGCCAGCAGCTTAGCCCGTATTCTAGCGGGCAGCACAGATACGCAGTATTTT. This chain links TRBV7-2 with TRBJ2-3, with TRBD2 matching over 8 bases. In germline, CDR1 is SGHTA, CDR2 FQGNSA. Trimming at V came to 0 bases and at J to 0 bases, leaving 8 bases not matched to a gene. The CDR3 consists of 18 residues.

V gene TRBV5-8 combines with J gene TRBJ1-1, with D possibly being TRBD1 (6 bases). CDR3 length: 15 amino acids. Trimming took 6 bases from V and 5 from J, leaving 20 bases between them. Germline CDR1 is SGHTS and CDR2 is YDEGEE. This CDR3 reads CASIPAGARATEAFF. For the CDR3, the DNA is TGTGCCAGCATCCCTGCGGGGGCAAGGGCGACTGAAGCTTTCTTT.